These 21 T cell receptor beta chains came from one sample sequenced in a study of CD8 T cells in ankylosing spondylitis. Study observations and caveats: Blood of patients with ankylosing spondylitis appeared to be characterized by a TCR beta motif of roughly eight highly homologous variants.

TCRdb reanalysed the 5' RACE reads using MiXCR and keeps one entry per CDR3 protein. The repertoire holds about 460,000 distinct CDR3 sequences, with about 5.4% as singletons. The antigens of these receptors remain unknown. Sequencing was performed on blood, either unsorted or a sorted T cell fraction (not recorded which). Receptors originate from a male donor with ankylosing spondylitis.

The rearrangement links TRBV9 to TRBJ2-1; possible D gene TRBD2, 6 bases. The CDR3 length is 15 residues. The germline CDR1 and CDR2 sequences are SGDLS and YYNGEE. Trimming pared 4 bases from V and 5 bases from J, leaving 16 bases between. This CDR3 reads CASSPSSGENNEQFF. The DNA of the CDR3 is TGTGCCAGCAGCCCGTCCTCGGGGGAAAACAATGAGCAGTTCTTC.

This clonotype appeared many times. The chain carries TRBV5-1 and TRBJ2-1; tentative D call: TRBD1 (6 bases). The ends were cut back, 4 bases at V and 3 bases at J, with 26 bases in the middle. Germline CDR1 and CDR2: SGHRS and YFSETQ. This CDR3 is built from 19 residues. As DNA, the CDR3 is TGCGCCAGCAGCACCGCCCCCCCGGGGACACTTAGAGTCTACAATGAGCAGTTCTTC. It codes for CASSTAPPGTLRVYNEQFF. The variable domain in full, completed from reference TRBV5-1 and TRBJ2-1, reads KAGVTQTPRYLIKTRGQQVTLSCSPISGHRSVSWYQQTPGQGLQFLFEYFSETQRNKGNFPGRFSGRQFSNSRSEMNVSTLELGDSALYLCASSTAPPGTLRVYNEQFFGPGTRLTVL.

In its sample, this clonotype was seen many times. V is TRBV10-3 and J is TRBJ2-2, with 9 positions matching TRBD1. The CDR3 covers 14 residues. V was clipped by 10 bases and J by 4 bases; unmatched bases: 7. CDR1 ENHRY and CDR2 SYGVKD come from the germline V gene. The CDR3 is CATRDRESTGELFF. CDR3 DNA: TGTGCCACCCGGGACAGGGAATCCACCGGGGAGCTGTTTTTT.

This clonotype was picked up many times. The junction does not match germline at one end; this may be a read error. This sequence joins TRBV5-6 and TRBJ2-3; possible D gene TRBD1, 7 bases. The CDR3 is 12 residues long. Per germline, CDR1 SGHDT and CDR2 YYEEEE. The CDR3 here is CASSLTGTATSF. The CDR3 DNA reads TGTGCCAGCAGCTTGACCGGGACAGCAACTAGCTTT.

The sample holds many counts of this clonotype. The rearrangement links TRBV27 to TRBJ1-6; 10 positions agree with TRBD1. The CDR3 runs to 14 residues. Germline trimming cut 6 bases from V and 6 bases from J; bases unmatched to any gene: 2. Per the germline V gene, CDR1 is MNHEY and CDR2 is SMNVEV (reference sequence). The CDR3 bases are TGTGCCAGCAGCTGGACAGGGGGTAATTCACCCCTCCACTTT. The encoded protein is CASSWTGGNSPLHF.

This clonotype was recorded many times. The chain recombines TRBV12-3 or TRBV12-4 with TRBJ1-2; D call uncertain. V shed 2 bases and J shed 7 bases, with 8 bases lying between them. The length of the CDR3 is 12 residues. The CDR3 sequence: CASSLIGSGYTF. CDR3 coding DNA: TGTGCCAGCAGTTTAATTGGGTCTGGCTACACCTTC.

This clonotype was observed at least ten times. The chain joins TRBV5-4 to TRBJ2-3; no clear D. Trimming removed 0 bases from V and 0 bases from J, with 14 bases in between. The CDR3 length is 17 residues. Per the germline V gene, CDR1 is SGHNT and CDR2 is YYREEE (reference sequence). The DNA of the CDR3 is TGTGCCAGCAGCTTGGACCCGCGGTCACAAAGCACAGATACGCAGTATTTT. Protein product: CASSLDPRSQSTDTQYF.

This clonotype has more than one count but fewer than ten. The V call is TRBV5-6, the J call TRBJ2-7; the match to TRBD2 covers 7 bases. Losses at the gene ends were 3 bases for V and 4 bases for J; bases not matched to a gene: 10. Germline V gene lookup returns CDR1 SGHDT and CDR2 YYEEEE. The CDR3 totals 15 residues. CDR3 loop: CASSSEGGVLYEQYF. CDR3 DNA: TGTGCCAGCAGCTCCGAGGGAGGGGTGCTTTACGAGCAGTACTTC.

This clonotype occurred many times. The CDR3 bases are TGCGCCAGCAGCTCAGAGGGGCGTTGGGGGGCTGCAACTAATGAAAAACTGTTTTTT. This gives the protein CASSSEGRWGAATNEKLFF. The chain joins TRBV4-3 to TRBJ1-4; D may be TRBD1 (6 bases). V was pared by 5 bases and J by 0 bases, with 22 bases between. The length of the CDR3 is 19 residues. Germline V gene data show CDR1 as LGHNA and CDR2 as YSLEER.

This clonotype was counted many times. The chain joins TRBV12-3 or TRBV12-4 to TRBJ1-1, with D unclear. The CDR3 spans 11 residues. Trimming took 8 bases from V and 2 from J, leaving 6 bases between them. CDR3 coding DNA: TGTGCCAGCGGCAGAAACACTGAAGCTTTCTTT. Translated, it gives CASGRNTEAFF.

This chain joins TRBV24-1 and TRBJ2-1; TRBD2 agrees at 11 bases. CDR1 and CDR2 (germline): KGHDR, SFDVKD. V shed 3 bases, J shed 8 bases, and the junction held 8 bases outside the gene matches. CDR3 size: 16 residues. CDR3 nucleotide sequence: TGTGCCACCAGTGATCCAACTAGCGGGAGTAAAGATGAGCAGTTCTTC. Amino acids: CATSDPTSGSKDEQFF.

This clonotype was seen at least ten times. V gene TRBV25-1 combines with J gene TRBJ1-4; D call uncertain. This CDR3 has 13 residues. V gave up 8 bases and J gave up 5 bases, with 12 bases separating them. In germline, CDR1 is MGHDK, CDR2 SYGVNS. The CDR3 is CASRRAENEKLFF. Written as DNA, the CDR3 is TGTGCCAGCCGGCGGGCAGAAAATGAAAAACTGTTTTTT.

The chain has TRBV4-3 and TRBJ2-5; 10 nucleotides line up with TRBD2. Germline V lookup: CDR1 LGHNA, CDR2 YSLEER. CDR3 size: 16 residues. J was trimmed by 2 bases and V by 3 bases; bases with no gene match: 6. The chain's CDR3 is CASSQWTSGVQETQYF. The CDR3 DNA sequence: TGCGCCAGCAGCCAGTGGACTAGCGGAGTGCAAGAGACCCAGTACTTC.

This clonotype was recorded at least ten times. The V and J genes are TRBV7-6 and TRBJ2-2; TRBD1 matches 11 bases. Germline V gene sequence: CDR1 SGHVS, CDR2 FNYEAQ. Losses at the gene ends were 5 bases for V and 5 bases for J; bases not matched to a gene: 4. The CDR3 is 15 amino acids. CDR3 nucleotides: TGTGCCAGCAGCGCCCGGGACAGGGGGACCGGGGAGCTGTTTTTT. Protein: CASSARDRGTGELFF.

There are many counts of this clonotype. The rearrangement links TRBV7-2 to TRBJ2-3; 9 bases agree with TRBD2. Trimming removed 5 bases from V and 3 bases from J; junction bases left unmatched: 6. Germline CDR1 reads SGHTA; CDR2 reads FQGNSA. There are 15 residues in the CDR3. The DNA for the CDR3 is TGTGCCAGCAGCCCCGTAGCGGGAGTGACAGATACGCAGTATTTT. It encodes CASSPVAGVTDTQYF.

This clonotype was seen many times. The chain has TRBV12-3 or TRBV12-4 and TRBJ2-5, with D unresolved. The CDR3 is 13 residues long. V lost 5 bases and J 5 bases, leaving 12 bases between the germline ends. The CDR3 is CASSDDGWETQYF. Here the CDR3 DNA reads TGTGCCAGCAGTGATGACGGGTGGGAGACCCAGTACTTC.

This clonotype was counted at least ten times. The rearrangement joins TRBV4-3 to TRBJ2-7, with D hard to call. Per germline, CDR1 LGHNA and CDR2 YSLEER. Trimming cost V 0 bases and J 3 bases, with 6 bases left between them. The CDR3 spans 13 residues. As DNA, the CDR3 is TGCGCCAGCAGCCAAGAGGTCTACTACGAGCAGTACTTC. It yields the protein CASSQEVYYEQYF.

This clonotype was seen ten or more times. V is TRBV20-1 and J is TRBJ2-5; a possible D gene is TRBD2 (5 bases). The CDR3 extends over 12 amino acids. Per the germline V gene, CDR1 is DFQATT and CDR2 is SNEGSKA (reference sequence). Trimming took off 5 bases at V and 7 bases at J, with 14 bases between the two ends. The CDR3 spells CSASPGRGTQYF. The CDR3 nucleotides are TGCAGTGCTTCGCCGGGCCGGGGGACCCAGTACTTC.

This clonotype was found many times. This chain uses TRBV10-3 with TRBJ1-5; 7 nucleotides line up with TRBD1. This CDR3 contains 14 residues. Germline V gives CDR1 ENHRY, CDR2 SYGVKD. Trimming removed 6 bases from V and 7 bases from J; junction bases left unmatched: 9. As DNA, the CDR3 is TGTGCCATCAGCGGAACAGGGGTGGACCAGCCCCAGCATTTT. As protein: CAISGTGVDQPQHF.

In this sample, this clonotype turned up many times. This chain links TRBV12-3 or TRBV12-4 with TRBJ1-5; 7 bases match TRBD1. J gave up 6 bases and V 4 bases, and 9 bases lay outside the gene matches. CDR3 length: 15 amino acids. DNA of the CDR3: TGTGCCAGCAGTTCGCGACAGGGAGGCGGTCAGCCCCAGCATTTT. As protein: CASSSRQGGGQPQHF.

This clonotype was counted ten times or more. The chain joins TRBV7-6 to TRBJ1-3; D is unclear. The germline gives CDR1 SGHVS, CDR2 FNYEAQ. Trimming removed 2 bases from V and 8 bases from J, with 22 bases in between. The CDR3 runs 17 residues. The CDR3 DNA follows: TGTGCCAGCAGCTTAAGGAGGCGCGGGGATCGCGGGGACACCATATATTTT. It translates to CASSLRRRGDRGDTIYF.